This TCR beta chain emerged from a study of CD8 T cells in Susac syndrome. General study findings and limits: The relatively small number of individuals in the TCR sequencing and HLA analysis was acknowledged by the study.

It was with random hexamers that roughly 0.5 to 1 ug RNA was reverse transcribed. Across 54 Vbeta and 13 Jbeta, TCR beta CDR3 was amplified with immunoSEQ multiplex PCR. TCRdb fed the immunoSEQ multiplex PCR reads into MiXCR, producing one record per CDR3 protein. The sample yields about 25,000 distinct CDR3 sequences, 94% seen once. Trimming stripped 2 bases from V and 2 bases from J, with 15 bases between. CDR3 length: 16 residues. Germline CDR1 is SNHLY and CDR2 is FYNNEI. Concerning this clonotype itself: Its antigen is still unknown.

Sequencing targeted TCR beta in T cells from blood (CD8+ and CD4+). Controls matched for sex and age were healthy donors. The gene calls are TRBV2 and TRBJ1-2; no definite D call. The sequenced sample was CD8+ T cells from PBMCs. The TCR was taken from a human donor in good health. For the CDR3, the DNA is TGTGCCAGCAGTGAACCCCTTCCCCCCCCGAACTATGGCTACACCTTC. This gives the protein CASSEPLPPPNYGYTF.